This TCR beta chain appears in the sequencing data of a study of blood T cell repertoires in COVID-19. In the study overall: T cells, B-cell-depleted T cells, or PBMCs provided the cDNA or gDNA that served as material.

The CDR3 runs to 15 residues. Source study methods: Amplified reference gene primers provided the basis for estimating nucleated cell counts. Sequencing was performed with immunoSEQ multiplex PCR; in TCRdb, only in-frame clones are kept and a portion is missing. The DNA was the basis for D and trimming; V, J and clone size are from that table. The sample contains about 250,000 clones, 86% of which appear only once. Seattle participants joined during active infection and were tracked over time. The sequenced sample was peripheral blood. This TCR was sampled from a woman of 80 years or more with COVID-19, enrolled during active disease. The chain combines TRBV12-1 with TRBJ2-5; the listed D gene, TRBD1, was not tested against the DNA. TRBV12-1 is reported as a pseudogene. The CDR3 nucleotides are TGTGCCGGACTTACCGAGGGGGCAGGTGCGGAGACCCAGTACTTC. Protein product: CAGLTEGAGAETQYF.